This T cell receptor (beta chain) comes out of a study of response to subunit inactivated influenza vaccine. In its sample, this clonotype was seen many times. A single record per CDR3 protein comes from TCRdb applying MiXCR to the RT-PCR reads. This sample carries more than 550,000 distinct CDR3 sequences, 12% of them seen once, and the ten largest clones take approximately 10%. The receptor was derived from a man aged 45 to 65 who received an inactivated influenza vaccine. The source material was PBMCs from blood, sampled on the day of vaccination.

CDR3 residues: CSVVGLAGVPYEQYF. DNA for the CDR3: TGCAGCGTGGTCGGACTAGCGGGAGTGCCCTACGAGCAGTACTTC. V and J are TRBV29-1 and TRBJ2-7; the match to TRBD2 covers 13 bases. Trimming at V came to 6 bases and at J to 2 bases, leaving 7 bases not matched to a gene. The CDR3 runs to 15 residues. Germline V gene data show CDR1 as SQVTM and CDR2 as ANQGSEA.